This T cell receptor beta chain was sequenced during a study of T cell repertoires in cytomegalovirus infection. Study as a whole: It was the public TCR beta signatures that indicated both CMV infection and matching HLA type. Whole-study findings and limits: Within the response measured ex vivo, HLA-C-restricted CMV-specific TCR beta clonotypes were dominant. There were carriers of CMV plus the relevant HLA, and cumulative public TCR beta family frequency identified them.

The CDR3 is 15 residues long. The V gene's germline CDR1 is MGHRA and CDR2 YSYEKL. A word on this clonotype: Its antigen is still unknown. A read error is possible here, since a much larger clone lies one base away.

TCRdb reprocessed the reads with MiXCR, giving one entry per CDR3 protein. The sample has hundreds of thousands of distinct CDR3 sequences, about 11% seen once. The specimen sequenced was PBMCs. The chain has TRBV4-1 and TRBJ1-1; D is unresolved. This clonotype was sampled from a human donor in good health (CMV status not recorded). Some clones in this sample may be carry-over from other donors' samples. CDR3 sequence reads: CASSPGVGSYTEALF. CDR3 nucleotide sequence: TGCGCCAGCAGCCCCGGGGTAGGGAGTTACACTGAAGCTCTCTTT.